A few counts support the clone carrying this TCR beta chain. The sample comes from a study of patients and donors after allogeneic stem cell transplantation. TCRdb re-analysed the RT-PCR reads in MiXCR, keeping a single row per CDR3 protein. The repertoire consists of under 170,000 distinct CDR3 sequences, with about 40% occurring once and the leading ten covering roughly 50%. From germline, CDR1 is SGHVS and CDR2 FNYEAQ. Trimming removed 1 base from V and 7 bases from J, with 14 bases in between. This CDR3 region has 16 residues. The sequence derives from a human donor who was either an allogeneic HSCT recipient or a stem cell or donor lymphocyte infusion donor (not recorded which). It is not recorded whose cells these are; they may come from a transplant donor. The rearrangement joins TRBV7-6 to TRBJ1-6; the D gene is possibly TRBD1 (5 bases). Sequences were obtained from blood, either unsorted or a sorted T cell fraction (not recorded which). CDR3 coding DNA: TGTGCCAGCAGCTTAGAAACGGTCAGGGCCAATTCACCCCTCCACTTT. Amino acid sequence: CASSLETVRANSPLHF.